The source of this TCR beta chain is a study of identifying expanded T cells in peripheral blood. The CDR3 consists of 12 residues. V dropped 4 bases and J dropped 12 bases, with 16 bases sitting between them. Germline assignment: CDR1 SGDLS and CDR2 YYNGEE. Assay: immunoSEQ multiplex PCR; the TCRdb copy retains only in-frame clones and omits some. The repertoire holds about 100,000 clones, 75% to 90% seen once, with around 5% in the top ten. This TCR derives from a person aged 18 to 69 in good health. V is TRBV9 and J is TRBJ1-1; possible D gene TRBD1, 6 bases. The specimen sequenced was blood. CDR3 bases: TGTGCCAGCAGCCCTGGGGGCTCGGGGACTTTCTTT. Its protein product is CASSPGGSGTFF.